The clone carrying this TCR beta chain was counted many times. Its antigen remains unidentified. Germline values: CDR1 LGHDT, CDR2 YNNKEL (reference sequence). This CDR3 region has 17 residues. After removal of 0 bases from V and 5 bases from J, the junction contained 12 bases not matched to a gene. TCRdb recomputed calls from the 5' RACE reads with MiXCR, one row per CDR3 protein. The sample holds approximately 89,000 distinct CDR3 sequences, under 4.5% seen once. The entry originates in a study of neurological immune-mediated disorders. Whole-study findings and limits: Patients with HTLV-1-associated myelopathy had the highest level of TCR clonal expansion, whereas patients with multiple sclerosis had the lowest level, falling beneath the level found in healthy controls.

The time point: longitudinal time-point 3. The rearrangement joins TRBV3-1 to TRBJ1-2, with 7 bases matching TRBD1. The sequence derives from a woman aged 60-75 years with multiple sclerosis. The sequencing input was PBMCs. In nucleotides, the CDR3 is TGTGCCAGCAGCCAAGATGGGACAGTACCTTGGAGGTATGGCTACACCTTC. Encoded protein: CASSQDGTVPWRYGYTF. Full variable domain (missing parts from reference TRBV3-1 and TRBJ1-2): DTAVSQTPKYLVTQMGNDKSIKCEQNLGHDTMYWYKQDSKKFLKIMFSYNNKELIINETVPNRFSPKSPDKAHLNLHINSLELGDSAVYFCASSQDGTVPWRYGYTFGSGTRLTVV.